This TCR beta chain was identified in a study of OX40 agonist ivuxolimab in advanced cancers. Overall study: An anti-OX40 (CD134) antibody with agonistic activity, ivuxolimab, was administered to patients. Of mixed ages from about 23 to 79 and averaging approximately 60 years, the group was over 80% male.

Germline CDR1 and CDR2: SNHLY and FYNNEI. The CDR3 extends over 12 amino acids. The V end lost 4 bases, the J end lost 5 bases, and 8 bases lay between the germline ends. Enrollment shut out patients with autoimmune disease history or systemic immunosuppression. Cycle 7 day 1, cycle 4 day 1, and baseline were the timepoints at which blood was sampled. The data were produced by immunoSEQ multiplex PCR, yet TCRdb's version contains in-frame clones alone and is incomplete. Found here are 90,000 to 150,000 clones, 85% to 90% of them singletons; the top ten hold around 0.57%. This receptor was obtained from an adult with an advanced solid tumor such as melanoma, head and neck, liver or kidney cancer. Material: CD4+ or CD8+ T cells sorted from blood, obtained in a trial of the OX40 agonist ivuxolimab. This chain uses TRBV2 with TRBJ2-5, with D unresolved. CDR3 sequence: CASSVGLETQYF. DNA for the CDR3: TGTGCCAGCAGTGTAGGTCTTGAGACCCAGTACTTC.